The 28 T cell receptor beta chains below were found in one sample sequenced in a study of T cell repertoires in cytomegalovirus infection. TCRdb reprocessed the reads via MiXCR and lists one record per CDR3 protein. The sample contains approximately 910,000 distinct CDR3 sequences, around 31% of which appear only once. Their cognate antigens are unknown. The specimen was cultured CD8+ T cells from PBMCs, collected from culture after CMV antigen stimulation. All receptors come from a human donor in good health (CMV status not recorded). Some clones in this sample may be carry-over from other donors' samples.

V usage is TRBV18 and J usage is TRBJ1-1; no clear D gene. The V gene lost 1 base and the J gene lost 7 bases, with 7 bases spanning the gap. This CDR3 spans 12 amino acids. Germline assignment: CDR1 KGHSH and CDR2 LQKENI. The CDR3 coding sequence is TGTGCCAGCTCACCACGGGCAGATGAAGCTTTCTTT. This codes for CASSPRADEAFF.

The sample holds a few counts of this clonotype. The chain uses TRBV27 and TRBJ2-3, with 8 bases lining up with TRBD2. V dropped 5 bases and J dropped 1; count of bases not matched to a gene: 8. The germline gives CDR1 MNHEY, CDR2 SMNVEV (reference sequence). CDR3 length: 16 amino acids. The CDR3, as DNA: TGTGCCAGCAGTCACGCGCGTAGCGGGGGCACAGATACGCAGTATTTT. It yields the protein CASSHARSGGTDTQYF.

This clonotype was seen repeatedly, ten times or more. The CDR3 DNA reads as TGTGCCAGCAGCTTGCCGAGGACAGCAAGCACAGATACGCAGTATTTT. Translated: CASSLPRTASTDTQYF. The chain has TRBV7-8 and TRBJ2-3, with a tentative D call TRBD1 (6 bases). Trimming left V 3 bases short and J 0 bases short, with 13 bases between. The length of the CDR3 is 16 residues. CDR1 and CDR2 from the germline V gene are SGHVS and FQNEAQ.

This clonotype was detected many times. The J gene is TRBJ2-5, the V gene TRBV7-6, with D perhaps TRBD1 (7 bases). This CDR3 spans 17 amino acids. Trimming left V 5 bases short and J 2 bases short, with 21 bases between. CDR1 and CDR2 (germline): SGHVS, FNYEAQ. The CDR3 DNA reads TGTGCCAGCAGCCCACCGACAGGGAGGAGGGCACAAGAGACCCAGTACTTC. Translated: CASSPPTGRRAQETQYF.

A word on this clonotype: The junction shows a germline mismatch at one end, possibly a read error. The rearrangement joins TRBV15 to TRBJ2-2; 7 positions agree with TRBD2. Per germline, CDR1 LNHNV and CDR2 YYDKDF (reference sequence). This CDR3 contains 18 residues. The CDR3 loop is CATSTHPRETSTTGEPFF. CDR3 nucleotide sequence: TGTGCCACCAGCACCCACCCCAGGGAGACTAGCACTACCGGGGAGCCGTTTTTT.

This clonotype was found a few times. The chain is built from TRBV2 and TRBJ2-1; 11 positions match TRBD2. The germline gives CDR1 SNHLY, CDR2 FYNNEI. CDR3 length: 14 amino acids. The trim removed 10 bases at V and 9 bases at J, leaving 11 bases unmatched. CDR3 loop: CATTPLAGVGEQFF. In DNA, the CDR3 is TGTGCCACTACCCCACTAGCGGGGGTCGGTGAGCAGTTCTTC. Full variable domain (remainder filled in from reference TRBV2 and TRBJ2-1): EPEVTQTPSHQVTQMGQEVILRCVPISNHLYFYWYRQILGQKVEFLVSFYNNEISEKSEIFDDQFSVERPDGSNFTLKIRSTKLEDSAMYFCATTPLAGVGEQFFGPGTRLTVL.

This chain connects TRBV6-2 or TRBV6-3 to TRBJ1-5; the match to TRBD1 covers 7 bases. CDR1 is MNHEY and CDR2 is SVGEGT in the germline V gene. V trimming: 6 bases; J trimming: 5 bases; junction bases outside the gene matches: 7. This CDR3 spans 14 amino acids. This CDR3 reads CASRPGTVDQPQHF. The CDR3, as DNA: TGTGCCAGCAGGCCCGGGACAGTTGATCAGCCCCAGCATTTT.

This clonotype came up once. The chain joins TRBV14 to TRBJ2-3, with a weak D call TRBD2 (5 bases). Germline CDR1 and CDR2: SGHDN and FVKESK. The CDR3 sequence is 15 residues long. V was pared by 5 bases and J by 4 bases, with 16 bases between. The CDR3 sequence is CASSGLGLGSDTQYF. CDR3 DNA: TGTGCCAGCAGCGGTCTTGGACTGGGGTCAGATACGCAGTATTTT.

The rearrangement links TRBV27 to TRBJ1-1, with a weak D call TRBD1 (6 bases). The ends were cut back, 6 bases at V and 11 bases at J, with 16 bases in the middle. Germline V gene sequence: CDR1 MNHEY, CDR2 SMNVEV (reference sequence). The CDR3 is made up of 12 amino acids. The DNA for the CDR3 is TGTGCCAGCAGACCCGGCGCAGGGGCCGCTTTCTTT. Protein sequence: CASRPGAGAAFF.

J is TRBJ2-2 and V is TRBV4-1, with D unresolved. Trimming stripped 1 base from V and 7 bases from J, with 13 bases between. This CDR3 has 15 residues. Germline V gene sequence: CDR1 MGHRA, CDR2 YSYEKL. CDR3 in amino acids: CASSQVQDLYGELFF. In DNA, the CDR3 is TGCGCCAGCAGCCAAGTACAAGATCTCTACGGGGAGCTGTTTTTT.

The chain carries TRBV10-3 and TRBJ2-1; D gene uncertain. CDR1 is ENHRY and CDR2 is SYGVKD in the germline V gene. Trimming took 4 bases from V and 7 from J, leaving 5 bases between them. The CDR3 has 11 residues. The CDR3 spells CAISGANEQFF. The CDR3 DNA reads as TGTGCCATCAGTGGAGCGAATGAGCAGTTCTTC.

The genes are TRBV6-2 or TRBV6-3 and TRBJ1-1, with D perhaps matching TRBD1 (6 bases). The V and J ends lost 7 bases and 5 bases respectively, with 23 bases between them. Germline lookup yields CDR1 MNHEY and CDR2 SVGEGT. This CDR3 spans 16 amino acids. The CDR3 DNA is TGTGCCAGCACCTTCCGAACAGGGCCCCGGGGGACTGAAGCTTTCTTT. Protein sequence: CASTFRTGPRGTEAFF.

The chain uses TRBV6-5 and TRBJ1-6; TRBD1 is a possible D gene (5 bases). Germline assignment: CDR1 MNHEY and CDR2 SVGAGI. CDR3 length: 14 amino acids. V was clipped by 2 bases and J by 7 bases, with 9 bases between them. CDR3 residues: CASSYDRKNSPLHF. CDR3 nucleotides: TGTGCCAGCAGTTACGACAGAAAGAATTCACCCCTCCACTTT.

This chain links TRBV27 with TRBJ2-2; 14 positions agree with TRBD2. Germline CDR1 MNHEY, CDR2 SMNVEV (reference sequence). This CDR3 is built from 15 residues. After removal of 6 bases from V and 6 bases from J, the junction contained 3 bases not matched to a gene. The CDR3 sequence is CASRAGLAGAGELFF. CDR3 coding DNA: TGTGCCAGCAGAGCGGGACTAGCGGGGGCCGGGGAGCTGTTTTTT.

This clonotype was picked up a small number of times. The chain joins TRBV9 to TRBJ2-3; TRBD1 is a possible D gene (6 bases). Germline V gene lookup returns CDR1 SGDLS and CDR2 YYNGEE. Trimming removed 5 bases at V and 5 bases at J, with 9 bases between. The CDR3 is 12 residues long. CDR3 sequence (DNA): TGTGCCAGCAGAGCAGGGGAAGATACGCAGTATTTT. Translating it yields CASRAGEDTQYF.

V and J are TRBV19 and TRBJ1-2; TRBD1 might be the D (6 bases). Germline V gene data show CDR1 as LNHDA and CDR2 as SQIVND (reference sequence). CDR3 length: 15 residues. Trimming removed 3 bases at V and 8 bases at J, with 19 bases between. This chain's CDR3 is CASSIGPGVKGGYTF. The CDR3 bases are TGTGCCAGTAGTATCGGCCCAGGGGTTAAAGGGGGCTACACCTTC. The full variable domain, in which reference TRBV19 and TRBJ1-2 provide the parts outside the CDR3, is DGGITQSPKYLFRKEGQNVTLSCEQNLNHDAMYWYRQDPGQGLRLIYYSQIVNDFQKGDIAEGYSVSREKKESFPLTVTSAQKNPTAFYLCASSIGPGVKGGYTFGSGTRLTVV.

This clonotype was detected a few times. The chain's CDR3 is CASSEVGRGITEAFF. The CDR3 region has the DNA TGTGCCAGCAGTGAAGTGGGCAGGGGTATCACTGAAGCTTTCTTT. The chain employs TRBV6-1 and TRBJ1-1; D is possibly TRBD1 (6 bases). Germline V lookup: CDR1 MNHNS, CDR2 SASEGT. This CDR3 comprises 15 residues. V was cut by 1 base and J by 4 bases, with 13 bases left in between.

The CDR3 DNA sequence: TGTGCCAGTAGCCCGGGGAGAAACATCCAAGAGACCCAGTACTTC. Its protein product is CASSPGRNIQETQYF. V gene TRBV19 combines with J gene TRBJ2-5, with D possibly matching TRBD2 (5 bases). Germline V gene data show CDR1 as LNHDA and CDR2 as SQIVND (reference sequence). Trimming left V 6 bases short and J 1 base short, with 15 bases between. The CDR3 sequence is 15 residues long.

This clonotype was recorded a few times. The chain is built from TRBV7-2 and TRBJ2-2; D unclear. CDR1 is SGHTA and CDR2 is FQGNSA in the germline V gene. Trimming removed 5 bases at V and 9 bases at J, with 10 bases between. CDR3 length: 12 amino acids. DNA for the CDR3: TGTGCCAGCAGCCCGACCGAACGGGAGCTGTTTTTT. Protein sequence: CASSPTERELFF.

The CDR3, as DNA: TGTGCCAGCAGTGTAGGGGTCGAGCAGTACTTC. Translated, it gives CASSVGVEQYF. The chain has TRBV27 and TRBJ2-7; D is perhaps TRBD1 (5 bases). Germline loops: CDR1 MNHEY, CDR2 SMNVEV (reference sequence). The CDR3 sequence is 11 residues long. Trimming removed 5 bases from V and 6 bases from J, with 8 bases in between.

The chain recombines TRBV20-1 with TRBJ2-1; 12 bases fit TRBD2. The CDR3 runs to 16 residues. Germline CDR1 is DFQATT and CDR2 is SNEGSKA (reference sequence). After removal of 0 bases from V and 9 bases from J, the junction contained 9 bases not matched to a gene. CDR3 region: CSARDTRTSGAGEQFF. The CDR3 nucleotides are TGCAGTGCTAGAGATACCCGGACTAGCGGGGCGGGTGAGCAGTTCTTC.

This clonotype was observed many times. The chain recombines TRBV12-3 or TRBV12-4 with TRBJ1-3; D is ambiguous. The CDR3 consists of 15 residues. V was cut by 3 bases and J by 0 bases, with 9 bases left in between. The CDR3 loop is CASSFQASSGNTIYF. In DNA form, the CDR3 reads TGTGCCAGCAGTTTCCAAGCAAGCTCTGGAAACACCATATATTTT.

V gene TRBV7-9 combines with J gene TRBJ1-2, with D unresolved. This CDR3 spans 15 amino acids. V was shortened by 1 base and J by 4 bases, with 13 bases between the two germline ends. Germline V gene lookup returns CDR1 SEHNR and CDR2 FQNEAQ (reference sequence). The CDR3 is CASSLGRRSVYGYTF. The CDR3 DNA follows: TGTGCCAGCAGCTTAGGGCGGCGATCGGTCTATGGCTACACCTTC.

The gene calls are TRBV12-3 or TRBV12-4 and TRBJ2-7; tentatively, D is TRBD2 (5 bases). V lost 5 bases, J lost 6 bases, and 14 bases lay in between. The CDR3 has 13 residues. The CDR3 coding sequence is TGTGCCAGCAGTCGACGGGGTGAGGGCGAGCAGTACTTC. It is translated as CASSRRGEGEQYF.

The chain links TRBV20-1 to TRBJ1-4, with D unclear. This CDR3 has 16 residues. Per the germline V gene, CDR1 is DFQATT and CDR2 is SNEGSKA (reference sequence). This CDR3 is CSTPNPDGPRNEKLFF. The DNA of the CDR3 is TGCAGCACTCCTAATCCGGACGGCCCAAGAAATGAAAAACTGTTTTTT.

This clonotype was seen at least ten times. This chain uses TRBV12-3 or TRBV12-4 with TRBJ2-2; D is possibly TRBD1 (5 bases). Trimming left V 6 bases short and J 3 bases short, with 11 bases between. The CDR3 covers 14 residues. The CDR3 sequence: CASSPTGYTGELFF. CDR3 DNA sequence: TGTGCCAGCAGCCCAACAGGTTACACCGGGGAGCTGTTTTTT.

This clonotype was seen a handful of times. V usage is TRBV7-6 and J usage is TRBJ1-1; D perhaps matches TRBD1 (5 bases). Trimming removed 5 bases from V and 6 bases from J, with 13 bases in between. The CDR3 totals 13 residues. The V gene's germline CDR1 is SGHVS and CDR2 FNYEAQ. The CDR3: CASSLGRDAEAFF. CDR3 sequence (DNA): TGTGCCAGCAGCCTAGGTCGGGACGCTGAAGCTTTCTTT.

With respect to this clonotype: Germline is not matched at one junction end, which may reflect a read error. The chain recombines TRBV28 with TRBJ2-7, with no clear D. The CDR3 is 14 amino acids. The germline V gene has CDR1 MDHEN and CDR2 SYDVKM. In DNA form, the CDR3 reads TGTGCCAACAGTTTTGCCCACAGCCTATACGAACAGTACTTC. Protein product: CANSFAHSLYEQYF.